The 6 T cell receptor beta chains given below trace back to one sample, sequenced in a study of Ad26.COV2.S vaccination and SARS-CoV-2 variants. Sequencing was performed with immunoSEQ multiplex PCR; in TCRdb, only in-frame clones are kept and a portion is missing. The sample has 400,000 to 450,000 clones, 92% seen once; the top ten hold more than 1.5%. Treatment indicated: some 19 received Ad26.COV2.S at low or high dose, single or two shots; roughly five received placebo; per-sample allocation not given. Repertoires come from day 63 after the first vaccine or placebo injection. The input for sequencing was peripheral blood, taken in a trial of Ad26.COV2.S vaccine versus placebo. These receptors were obtained from a person between 18 and 65 years old who received the Ad26.COV2.S COVID-19 vaccine or a placebo.

V and J are TRBV19 and TRBJ2-2, with TRBD1 matching 9 bases. The V and J ends lost 8 bases and 6 bases, in that order; junction bases with no gene match: 10. From germline, CDR1 is LNHDA and CDR2 SQIVND (reference sequence). The CDR3 covers 15 residues. CDR3 nucleotides: TGTGCCAGTCGCCGGGACAGGGCAACACCCGGGGAGCTGTTTTTT. It translates to CASRRDRATPGELFF.

Only one count was recorded for this clone. This rearrangement joins TRBV7-8 to TRBJ2-1; 7 bases line up with TRBD2. The CDR3 loop spans 16 amino acids. With 1 base clipped from V and 6 bases from J, the junction kept 9 bases outside the gene matches. In germline, CDR1 is SGHVS, CDR2 FQNEAQ. CDR3 DNA sequence: TGTGCCAGCAGCTTAGGTGGGATACCGGGGGGCAATGAGCAGTTCTTC. It specifies CASSLGGIPGGNEQFF.

The CDR3 region is CASSLLGTAQETQYF. CDR3 nucleotide sequence: TGTGCCAGCAGCTTGCTTGGGACAGCACAAGAGACCCAGTACTTC. V is TRBV5-8 and J is TRBJ2-5; TRBD1 matches 7 bases. In germline, CDR1 is SGHTS, CDR2 YDEGEE. The CDR3 runs 15 residues. The junction had 5 bases not matched to a gene; V was cut back by 1 base and J by 2 bases.

The chain links TRBV5-1 to TRBJ2-1, with D possibly matching TRBD1 (5 bases). Germline loops: CDR1 SGHRS, CDR2 YFSETQ. V lost 5 bases and J lost 3, with 9 bases in between. The CDR3 length is 13 residues. CDR3 coding DNA: TGCGCCAGCAGACCCGACAGCTACAATGAGCAGTTCTTC. Translating gives CASRPDSYNEQFF. Combining the CDR3 with reference TRBV5-1 and TRBJ2-1 gives the whole variable domain KAGVTQTPRYLIKTRGQQVTLSCSPISGHRSVSWYQQTPGQGLQFLFEYFSETQRNKGNFPGRFSGRQFSNSRSEMNVSTLELGDSALYLCASRPDSYNEQFFGPGTRLTVL.

The chain recombines TRBV5-4 with TRBJ2-5; 7 positions agree with TRBD1. Unmatched junction bases numbered 9, after V lost 5 bases and J lost 5 bases. Germline CDR1 reads SGHNT; CDR2 reads YYREEE (reference sequence). This CDR3 spans 14 amino acids. The CDR3 region is CASSPTGPGETQYF. CDR3 in DNA: TGTGCCAGCAGTCCGACAGGGCCCGGGGAGACCCAGTACTTC. The entire variable domain, with the rest obtained from reference TRBV5-4 and TRBJ2-5, is as follows: ETGVTQSPTHLIKTRGQQVTLRCSSQSGHNTVSWYQQALGQGPQFIFQYYREEENGRGNFPPRFSGLQFPNYSSELNVNALELDDSALYLCASSPTGPGETQYFGPGTRLLVL.

The chain couples TRBV19 to TRBJ1-2; a possible D gene is TRBD1 (6 bases). Trimming pared 7 bases from V and 8 bases from J, leaving 14 bases between. CDR1 is LNHDA and CDR2 is SQIVND in the germline V gene (reference sequence). CDR3 size: 12 residues. The DNA of the CDR3 is TGTGCCAGTACAACACAGGGTTGGGGCTACACCTTC. This sequence encodes CASTTQGWGYTF. Full variable domain (missing parts from reference TRBV19 and TRBJ1-2): DGGITQSPKYLFRKEGQNVTLSCEQNLNHDAMYWYRQDPGQGLRLIYYSQIVNDFQKGDIAEGYSVSREKKESFPLTVTSAQKNPTAFYLCASTTQGWGYTFGSGTRLTVV.